This note documents a single TCR beta chain sequence. What it binds is not known. The data were taken from a study of T cell responses to AZD1222 COVID-19 vaccine. Points from the study as a whole: Only six or seven AZD1222 recipients tested seropositive at baseline. Unmutated variant regions are reportedly the target of nearly half of TCRs that are spike-specific.

Data came from immunoSEQ multiplex PCR; TCRdb stores just in-frame clones and leaves some out. The sample includes around 120,000 clones, approximately 92% of them seen just once. The clonotype was recovered from an adult in good health. The sequenced sample was peripheral blood, obtained on day 0 of AZD1222 vaccination.

The CDR3 DNA reads TGTGCCAGCAGCGTAGGTGGATTCTCCTACAATGAGCAGTTCTTC. Protein product: CASSVGGFSYNEQFF. The chain uses TRBV9 and TRBJ2-1; D unresolved. From germline, CDR1 is SGDLS and CDR2 YYNGEE. Between the trimmed V and J ends, which lost 0 bases and 0 bases, there was a span of 7 bases. The CDR3 has 15 amino acids.